The sequence of this T cell receptor (beta chain) was determined in a study of shared clonotypes between healthy human individuals. Naive CD8 cells, CD45RO-negative and positively selected for CCR7, excluded terminally differentiated effector memory CD45RA+ cells. The donor population consisted of healthy HIV-negative adults with no recent acute infections or vaccinations. Profiled with immunoSEQ multiplex PCR; TCRdb holds only in-frame clones, not every one. The sample lists just over 2,000,000 clones, about 95% seen once, with 1% to 1.3% in the top ten. Per the germline V gene, CDR1 is SGHDN and CDR2 is FVKESK. This CDR3 is 15 amino acids long. V was pared by 4 bases and J by 6 bases, with 6 bases of the junction left unmatched.

This clonotype was obtained from a man younger than 30 in good health. V and J are TRBV14 and TRBJ2-2; 9 bases are shared with TRBD1. Sequenced material: naive CD8+ T cells sorted from blood. CDR3 amino acids: CASSLGTGLSGELFF. In DNA, the CDR3 is TGTGCCAGCAGCCTCGGGACAGGGTTGTCCGGGGAGCTGTTTTTT.